This entry lists 30 T cell receptor beta chains sequenced from one sample in a study of glioma-infiltrating T cells. TCR alpha and beta CDR3 regions were amplified from RNA using iRepertoire nested multiplex PCR. One entry per CDR3 protein, called by TCRdb with MiXCR from the multiplex PCR reads. The data contain fewer than 250,000 distinct CDR3 sequences, around 30% of them seen just once; the ten biggest clones take up 20% to 25%. Sequenced material: glioma tissue, nonneoplastic brain tissue, or PBMCs (not recorded which). Receptor source: a human donor with low-grade glioma or glioblastoma, undergoing nonglioma brain surgery, or in good health (not recorded which).

A word on this clonotype: Just one base apart from a much larger clone, this may be a read error. V and J are TRBV6-5 and TRBJ1-5; D is uncertain. CDR1 MNHEY and CDR2 SVGAGI come from the germline V gene. V was trimmed by 5 bases and J by 6 bases, leaving 14 bases between them. The CDR3 consists of 14 residues. The CDR3 is CASSDRDNSQPQHF. The CDR3 DNA reads TGTGCCAGCAGTGACCGCGACAACAGTCAGCCCCAGCATTTT.

This clonotype has at least ten counts. The chain employs TRBV3-1 and TRBJ1-2; TRBD1 agrees at 10 bases. Germline V gene sequence: CDR1 LGHDT, CDR2 YNNKEL (reference sequence). The CDR3 has 14 residues. With 5 bases clipped from V and 8 bases from J, the junction kept 8 bases outside the gene matches. The CDR3 DNA sequence: TGTGCCAGCAGCTCCTCCTTGGACAGGGGGGGCTACACCTTC. This codes for CASSSSLDRGGYTF.

Notes on this clonotype: A read error may produce the germline difference seen at one junction end. The V call is TRBV7-9, the J call TRBJ1-2; perhaps TRBD1 as D (5 bases). The CDR3 runs to 15 residues. Germline CDR1 and CDR2: SEHNR and FQNEAQ (reference sequence). The CDR3: CAGSLVEQGVYGYTF. CDR3 bases: TGTGCCGGCAGCTTAGTAGAGCAGGGAGTCTATGGCTACACCTTC.

As to this clonotype: Possible read error: a much larger clone is one base away. J is TRBJ2-1 and V is TRBV7-6, with 10 bases lining up with TRBD2. Germline V gene sequence: CDR1 SGHVS, CDR2 FNYEAQ. The CDR3 consists of 14 residues. The trim removed 5 bases at V and 5 bases at J, leaving 3 bases unmatched. CDR3 nucleotide sequence: TGTGCCAGCAGCCTTGGGACTAGCGACAATGAGCAGTTCTTC. It yields the protein CASSLGTSDNEQFF.

With regard to this clonotype: The germline gene is not matched at one end of the junction; a read error may be the cause. This chain uses TRBV12-5 with TRBJ1-5, with D perhaps matching TRBD1 (6 bases). The germline gives CDR1 LGHNT, CDR2 FRNRAP. The CDR3 has 14 residues. The CDR3 bases are TGTGCTAGTGGTTTCAGGGGAGGTAATCGGCCCCAGCATTTT. It specifies CASGFRGGNRPQHF.

This clonotype was counted only a few times. A read error is possible here, since a much larger clone lies one base away. This chain uses TRBV2 with TRBJ1-2; no reliable D call. Germline lookup yields CDR1 SNHLY and CDR2 FYNNEI. This CDR3 region has 13 residues. The DNA of the CDR3 is TGTGCCAGCACCTGGGGTTATAGCTATGGCTGCACCTTC. Protein sequence: CASTWGYSYGCTF.

On this clonotype itself: One base away lies a much larger clone, so this may be a sequencing read error. The chain carries TRBV28 and TRBJ2-7; perhaps TRBD2 as D (6 bases). The CDR3 extends over 18 amino acids. Germline V gene data show CDR1 as MDHEN and CDR2 as SYDVKM. Trimming took off 8 bases at V and 3 bases at J, with 29 bases between the two ends. The CDR3 DNA follows: TGTGCCAGCGGCCGCGGGGCCCGGGACGCCTTCGAGGGCTACGAGCAGTACTTC. Its translation: CASGRGARDAFEGYEQYF.

This clonotype appeared many times. This sequence joins TRBV12-3 or TRBV12-4 and TRBJ2-3; TRBD2 matches at 10 bases. With V trimmed by 5 bases and J by 3 bases, 2 bases remained unmatched. The length of the CDR3 is 14 residues. As DNA, the CDR3 is TGTGCCAGCAGTCCTAGCGGGAGAACAGATACGCAGTATTTT. This codes for CASSPSGRTDTQYF.

The rearrangement links TRBV6-2 or TRBV6-3 to TRBJ2-5; 11 bases map to TRBD2. The CDR3 runs 17 residues. V was clipped by 6 bases and J by 2 bases; unmatched bases: 11. CDR1 is MNHEY and CDR2 is SVGEGT in the germline V gene. CDR3 in amino acids: CASSVGLAGGWQETQYF. DNA of the CDR3: TGTGCCAGCAGCGTAGGTCTAGCGGGAGGATGGCAAGAGACCCAGTACTTC.

About this clonotype: The germline gene is not matched at one end of the junction; a read error may be the cause. The V and J genes are TRBV6-1 and TRBJ2-1; D is possibly TRBD1 (6 bases). The germline CDR1 and CDR2 sequences are MNHNS and SASEGT. The CDR3 totals 13 residues. CDR3 nucleotides: TGTGCCAGCTCGCCGAACAGGGCCAATAAGCAGTTATTC. Translated, it gives CASSPNRANKQLF.

This clonotype appeared many times. The V gene is TRBV7-2, the J gene TRBJ1-2; D uncertain. The CDR3 spans 10 residues. Trimming took off 8 bases at V and 1 base at J, with 2 bases between the two ends. From germline, CDR1 is SGHTA and CDR2 FQGNSA. The CDR3 sequence: CASGNYGYTF. As DNA, the CDR3 is TGTGCCAGCGGTAACTATGGCTACACCTTC. Combining the CDR3 with reference TRBV7-2 and TRBJ1-2 gives the whole variable domain GAGVSQSPSNKVTEKGKDVELRCDPISGHTALYWYRQSLGQGLEFLIYFQGNSAPDKSGLPSDRFSAERTGGSVSTLTIQRTQQEDSAVYLCASGNYGYTFGSGTRLTVV.

This clonotype came up many times. The chain is built from TRBV6-2 or TRBV6-3 and TRBJ2-5; D is unclear. Trimming stripped 4 bases from V and 5 bases from J, with 8 bases between. Germline V gene sequence: CDR1 MNHEY, CDR2 SVGEGT. There are 12 residues in the CDR3. The CDR3 DNA follows: TGTGCCAGCAGTTCGACCTATGAGACCCAGTACTTC. Its protein product is CASSSTYETQYF.

This clonotype was counted many times. The chain carries TRBV7-2 and TRBJ2-7; no firm D call. The germline CDR1 and CDR2 sequences are SGHTA and FQGNSA. The V end lost 5 bases, the J end lost 4 bases, and 9 bases lay between the germline ends. The CDR3 has 12 residues. The CDR3 loop reads CASSPRTYEQYF. Written as DNA, the CDR3 is TGTGCCAGCAGCCCGCGTACTTACGAGCAGTACTTC.

This clonotype was picked up many times. V usage is TRBV7-2 and J usage is TRBJ1-6; the D gene is possibly TRBD1 (5 bases). From germline, CDR1 is SGHTA and CDR2 FQGNSA. The CDR3 covers 15 residues. Trimming cost V 5 bases and J 6 bases, with 14 bases left between them. This chain's CDR3 is CASSASGAINSPLHF. The CDR3 DNA follows: TGTGCCAGCAGCGCTAGTGGGGCGATTAATTCACCCCTCCACTTT.

The genes are TRBV29-1 and TRBJ2-2; TRBD2 matches 14 bases. CDR3 size: 21 residues. V lost 2 bases to trimming and J lost 4 bases; unmatched junction nucleotides: 18. CDR1 is SQVTM and CDR2 is ANQGSEA in the germline V gene. The chain's CDR3 is CSVEIGAGLAGVVPSTGELFF. The CDR3 DNA reads as TGCAGCGTTGAAATAGGTGCGGGACTAGCGGGAGTCGTGCCCAGCACCGGGGAGCTGTTTTTT.

This clonotype was seen a single time. This chain uses TRBV5-4 with TRBJ2-7, with 10 positions matching TRBD2. CDR3 length equals 15 residues. CDR1 and CDR2 (germline): SGHNT, YYREEE (reference sequence). Trimming at V came to 3 bases and at J to 3 bases, leaving 6 bases not matched to a gene. The CDR3 loop is CASSSRTSGDYEQYF. The CDR3 DNA reads as TGTGCCAGCAGCTCAAGGACTAGCGGTGACTACGAGCAGTACTTC.

The V and J genes are TRBV27 and TRBJ2-5, with D maybe TRBD2 (6 bases). V gave up 8 bases and J gave up 4 bases, with 29 bases separating them. Per the germline V gene, CDR1 is MNHEY and CDR2 is SMNVEV (reference sequence). The CDR3 runs 18 residues. The CDR3 loop reads CASDSAGGDCPSPETQYF. CDR3 bases: TGTGCCAGCGATTCCGCTGGAGGGGACTGCCCTTCTCCAGAGACCCAGTACTTC.

A note on this clonotype: Since a much larger clone is just one base distant, this may be a read error. The J gene is TRBJ2-3, the V gene TRBV27; 9 bases are a match to TRBD2. J lost 3 bases, V lost 2 bases, and 12 bases had no gene match. The germline V gene encodes CDR1 MNHEY and CDR2 SMNVEV (reference sequence). CDR3 size: 18 residues. This CDR3 reads CASSLASGMAFGTDTQYF. CDR3 sequence (DNA): TGTGCCAGCAGTTTAGCTAGCGGGATGGCCTTCGGGACAGATACGCAGTATTTT.

Remarks on this clonotype: A much more abundant neighbour one base away suggests this may be a read error. The V call is TRBV4-3, the J call TRBJ2-5, with 7 bases matching TRBD1. The germline gives CDR1 LGHNA, CDR2 YSLEER. CDR3 length: 16 residues. The CDR3, as DNA: TGCGCCAGCAGCCGAGACACTGGACAGGCCCAAGAGACCAAGTACTTC. Translating it yields CASSRDTGQAQETKYF.

Concerning this clonotype itself: This sequence may be a read error, since a much larger clone differs from it by one base. This chain links TRBV4-1 with TRBJ1-5, with no clear D. V dropped 4 bases and J dropped 2 bases, with 12 bases sitting between them. The CDR3 totals 15 residues. Germline V gene sequence: CDR1 MGHRA, CDR2 YSYEKL. This chain's CDR3 is CASSPSILGNQPQHF. The CDR3, as DNA: TGCGCCAGCAGCCCCAGTATCCTTGGCAATCAGCCCCAGCATTTT.

The sample holds many counts of this clonotype. The rearrangement links TRBV28 to TRBJ2-4; D not resolved. Per the germline V gene, CDR1 is MDHEN and CDR2 is SYDVKM. V lost 3 bases to trimming and J lost 3 bases, with 6 bases between them. The CDR3 extends over 13 amino acids. DNA of the CDR3: TGTGCCAGCAGTTTGGGAAGCAAAAACATTCAGTACTTC. Translation: CASSLGSKNIQYF.

This clonotype occurred once. The chain has TRBV6-2 or TRBV6-3 and TRBJ2-1; 7 bases are shared with TRBD2. V shed 0 bases and J 6 bases; nucleotides not matched to a gene: 5. Per germline, CDR1 MNHEY and CDR2 SVGEGT. The CDR3 is 15 amino acids. CDR3 DNA: TGTGCCAGCAGTTACTCGATTACGGGAGGCAATGAGCAGTTCTTC. Protein product: CASSYSITGGNEQFF.

This clonotype was detected a few times. The CDR3 sequence is CASSGLFTSGGLSYNEQFF. The DNA of the CDR3 is TGTGCCAGCAGCGGTCTATTTACTAGCGGGGGTCTATCCTACAATGAGCAGTTCTTC. V and J are TRBV14 and TRBJ2-1; TRBD2 matches 11 bases. The CDR3 length is 19 residues. J was trimmed by 1 base and V by 5 bases; bases with no gene match: 13. CDR1 is SGHDN, CDR2 FVKESK, per germline.

A note on this clonotype: A much larger clone lies one base from this, so it may be a read error. The chain links TRBV4-2 to TRBJ2-5; D is ambiguous. The CDR3 totals 12 residues. Germline V gene lookup returns CDR1 LGHNA and CDR2 YNFKEQ. In DNA, the CDR3 is TGTGCCAGCAGGCAAGATCAAAAGACCCAGTACTTC. This sequence encodes CASRQDQKTQYF.

The genes are TRBV5-1 and TRBJ1-1; 7 bases are shared with TRBD1. CDR3 length: 14 amino acids. V shed 2 bases, J shed 5 bases, and the junction held 6 bases outside the gene matches. Per the germline V gene, CDR1 is SGHRS and CDR2 is YFSETQ. CDR3 DNA sequence: TGCGCCAGCAGCTTAAGACAGGGTCAGACTGAAGCTTTCTTT. Its protein product is CASSLRQGQTEAFF.

This clonotype was recorded at least ten times. The chain links TRBV24-1 to TRBJ2-3; D is ambiguous. Trimming shortened V by 3 bases and J by 7 bases, and 10 bases separated the two germline ends. Germline V gene lookup returns CDR1 KGHDR and CDR2 SFDVKD. The CDR3 length is 13 residues. The CDR3 DNA sequence: TGTGCCACCAGTGATGCGACGGTTAATACGCAGTATTTT. Amino acids: CATSDATVNTQYF.

This clonotype has at least ten counts. This chain joins TRBV20-1 and TRBJ2-1; 7 bases agree with TRBD2. Germline CDR1 DFQATT, CDR2 SNEGSKA (reference sequence). V was pared by 5 bases and J by 10 bases, with 20 bases of the junction left unmatched. CDR3 length: 16 amino acids. The CDR3 DNA reads as TGCAGTGCTTCCAGTAGAGGAACTAGCGTACTCCAGGAGCAGTTCTTC. It specifies CSASSRGTSVLQEQFF.

This clonotype was recorded only once. This may arise from a read error, as a much more abundant clone is one base away. The rearrangement links TRBV19 to TRBJ1-5; D possibly corresponds to TRBD1 (6 bases). Trimming left V 7 bases short and J 0 bases short, with 10 bases between. This CDR3 comprises 14 residues. Germline V lookup: CDR1 LNHDA, CDR2 SQIVND (reference sequence). CDR3 in DNA: TGTGCCAGTACCAGGGGTGATAGCAATCAGCCCCAGCATTTT. As protein: CASTRGDSNQPQHF. The complete variable domain, with remaining parts taken from reference TRBV19 and TRBJ1-5, reads DGGITQSPKYLFRKEGQNVTLSCEQNLNHDAMYWYRQDPGQGLRLIYYSQIVNDFQKGDIAEGYSVSREKKESFPLTVTSAQKNPTAFYLCASTRGDSNQPQHFGDGTRLSIL.

This clonotype has at least ten counts. This chain links TRBV7-2 with TRBJ2-5; D is possibly TRBD1 (5 bases). Per the germline V gene, CDR1 is SGHTA and CDR2 is FQGNSA. Trimming removed 5 bases at V and 2 bases at J, with 12 bases between. CDR3 length: 14 amino acids. Here the CDR3 reads CASSIRTSQETQYF. The DNA for the CDR3 is TGTGCCAGCAGCATCAGGACAAGTCAAGAGACCCAGTACTTC.

This clonotype appeared a few times. The chain links TRBV5-1 to TRBJ2-7; the D is unclear. The CDR3 contains 14 residues. The germline V gene encodes CDR1 SGHRS and CDR2 YFSETQ. Trimming took 4 bases from V and 5 from J, leaving 16 bases between them. The DNA of the CDR3 is TGCGCCAGCAGCCCAGAGGTCCTATGGGACGAGCAGTACTTC. Protein product: CASSPEVLWDEQYF.